This T cell receptor (beta chain) was profiled in a study of shared clonotypes between healthy human individuals. CD45RO-negative cells were positively selected for CCR7, leaving out terminally differentiated effector memory CD45RA+ cells. There are a few counts of this clone. The method was immunoSEQ multiplex PCR; TCRdb's version includes in-frame clones alone and lacks a portion of them. The data contain some 2,100,000 clones, 85% to 95% of them singletons. Source material: naive CD8+ T cells from PBMCs. This TCR derives from a man younger than 30 in good health. Some clones in this sample may be carry-over from other donors' samples.

CDR3 bases: TGTGCCAGCAGCCCCACGGGGGGTGTGCCTAACACTGAAGCTTTCTTT. This sequence encodes CASSPTGGVPNTEAFF. J is TRBJ1-1 and V is TRBV7-3; tentatively, D is TRBD1 (5 bases). This CDR3 region has 16 residues. The V end lost 5 bases, the J end lost 2 bases, and 18 bases lay between the germline ends. CDR1 SGHTA and CDR2 FQGTGA come from the germline V gene. Combining the CDR3 with reference TRBV7-3 and TRBJ1-1 gives the whole variable domain GAGVSQTPSNKVTEKGKYVELRCDPISGHTALYWYRQSLGQGPEFLIYFQGTGAADDSGLPNDRFFAVRPEGSVSTLKIQRTERGDSAVYLCASSPTGGVPNTEAFFGQGTRLTVV.